This TCR beta chain stems from a study of blood T cells in healthy people across ages. The study, taken as a whole, reports: Age advanced and TCR beta diversity per million T cells fell, roughly linearly.

This clonotype was seen a handful of times. As yet, its antigen is unknown. Every donor provided ten milliliters of peripheral blood. A minimum of 6 million PBMCs was isolated per sample. Primed by a sample-barcoded 5' primer and a J-beta primer mix, a second PCR proceeded for about 6 to 12 cycles. TCRdb itself ran the 5' RACE reads through MiXCR, one entry per CDR3 protein. The repertoire holds more than 1.4 million distinct CDR3 sequences, with around 42% as singletons. Germline V gene sequence: CDR1 SEHNR, CDR2 FQNEAQ (reference sequence). V was clipped by 5 bases and J by 6 bases, with 13 bases between them. CDR3 length: 13 residues.

The sequenced material came from blood. The chain is built from TRBV7-9 and TRBJ1-2; a possible D gene is TRBD1 (5 bases). The source is a woman between 18 and 30 years old in good health. DNA for the CDR3: TGTGCCAGCAGCGTCGGGACTGCAGATGGCTACACCTTC. Translating gives CASSVGTADGYTF. The full variable domain, its missing parts supplied by reference TRBV7-9 and TRBJ1-2, is DTGVSQNPRHKITKRGQNVTFRCDPISEHNRLYWYRQTLGQGPEFLTYFQNEAQLEKSRLLSDRFSAERPKGSFSTLEIQRTEQGDSAMYLCASSVGTADGYTFGSGTRLTVV.